This TCR beta chain originates from a study of shared clonotypes between healthy human individuals. Study-wide results and limits: Large depth notwithstanding, sorted-subset sequencing proved incomplete by rarefaction.

Sequencing was performed with immunoSEQ multiplex PCR; in TCRdb, only in-frame clones are kept and a portion is missing. Of roughly 1,600,000 clones listed, around 98.5% are singletons. With respect to this clone: Its specificity is unknown.

V was trimmed by 7 bases and J by 3 bases, leaving 13 bases between them. Germline V gives CDR1 SNHLY, CDR2 FYNNEI. This CDR3 contains 14 residues. Sequences were obtained from naive CD4+ T cells sorted from blood. Subset: CD45RA+ positively selected. The origin of this receptor is a man younger than 45 in good health. The chain combines TRBV2 with TRBJ1-5; weak D call: TRBD1 (6 bases). In DNA, the CDR3 is TGTGCCAGCAATGCGGACAGTGACAATCAGCCCCAGCATTTT. Protein: CASNADSDNQPQHF.